Listed here are 28 T cell receptor beta chains from one sample, sequenced in a study of blood T cell repertoires in COVID-19. Some clones are missing from TCRdb's copy, which holds only in-frame ones; the method was immunoSEQ multiplex PCR. The sample lists tens of thousands of clones, 75% to 90% occurring once. Sequenced: peripheral blood. The receptor set was obtained from a man in his thirties or forties with acute or convalescent COVID-19.

The chain uses TRBV10-1 and TRBJ2-1, with 7 bases lining up with TRBD2. The CDR3 consists of 16 residues. Per the germline V gene, CDR1 is WNHNN and CDR2 is SYGVQD (reference sequence). V trimming: 1 base; J trimming: 0 bases; junction bases outside the gene matches: 3. The CDR3 DNA reads TGCGCCAGCAGTGAGTGGCTAGCGGCCTCCTACAATGAGCAGTTCTTC. Encoded protein: CASSEWLAASYNEQFF.

This clone has more than one count but fewer than ten. DNA for the CDR3: TGTGCCAGCAGCTTTGGATTCGCCGGGATCCGGTCCCTTTATACCTTC. Translating gives CASSFGFAGIRSLYTF. The rearrangement links TRBV7-8 to TRBJ1-2; D call uncertain. In germline, CDR1 is SGHVS, CDR2 FQNEAQ. The V and J ends lost 3 bases and 14 bases respectively, with 28 bases between them. The length of the CDR3 is 16 residues.

The chain recombines TRBV12-3 or TRBV12-4 with TRBJ1-2; perhaps TRBD1 as D (5 bases). This CDR3 contains 13 residues. The ends were cut back, 3 bases at V and 6 bases at J, with 11 bases in the middle. CDR3 sequence (DNA): TGTGCCAGCAGTTTTGGCAGGGTGGATGGCTACACCTTC. Its protein is CASSFGRVDGYTF.

The chain carries TRBV11-2 and TRBJ1-1; D call uncertain. V was cut by 5 bases and J by 13 bases, with 17 bases left in between. Germline assignment: CDR1 SGHAT and CDR2 FQNNGV. The CDR3 has 12 amino acids. The DNA for the CDR3 is TGTGCCAGCAGCGCGAGCCGGGAGGTCATTTTCTTT. Amino acids: CASSASREVIFF.

The genes are TRBV6-5 and TRBJ2-2; D perhaps matches TRBD2 (6 bases). The CDR3 totals 14 residues. V was pared by 11 bases and J by 3 bases, with 16 bases between. CDR1 is MNHEY, CDR2 SVGAGI, per germline. The CDR3, as DNA: TGTGCCTGCTCCAGTACGGGGGACACCGGGGAGCTGTTTTTT. Its translation is CACSSTGDTGELFF.

The genes are TRBV7-8 and TRBJ2-1, with D perhaps matching TRBD1 (6 bases). The germline gives CDR1 SGHVS, CDR2 FQNEAQ. This CDR3 region has 13 residues. V lost 4 bases and J lost 12, with 16 bases in between. Written as DNA, the CDR3 is TGTGCCAGCAGCTACGAAAGGGGGATGGGGCAGTTCTTC. It translates to CASSYERGMGQFF.

The genes are TRBV5-1 and TRBJ1-1, with D maybe TRBD1 (5 bases). Trimming shortened V by 6 bases and J by 2 bases, and 14 bases separated the two germline ends. The CDR3 loop spans 14 amino acids. Germline V gene lookup returns CDR1 SGHRS and CDR2 YFSETQ. CDR3 residues: CASTSTTANTEAFF. CDR3 nucleotides: TGCGCCAGCACTTCGACGACAGCAAACACTGAAGCTTTCTTT.

The rearrangement joins TRBV10-3 to TRBJ2-3; 11 bases are shared with TRBD2. With 5 bases clipped from V and 2 bases from J, the junction kept 3 bases outside the gene matches. The germline V gene encodes CDR1 ENHRY and CDR2 SYGVKD. This CDR3 has 15 amino acids. CDR3 DNA sequence: TGTGCCATCAGTTCTAGCGGGAGGAACACAGATACGCAGTATTTT. Protein sequence: CAISSSGRNTDTQYF.

This chain joins TRBV3-1 (or the pseudogene TRBV3-2) and TRBJ1-1; possibly TRBD1 for D (5 bases). Germline assignment: CDR1 LGHDT and CDR2 YNNKEL (reference sequence). CDR3 length: 14 amino acids. The V end was cut by 0 bases, the J end by 3 bases, with 8 bases between. DNA for the CDR3: TGTGCCAGCAGCCAAGAGGGGGGGTACACTGAAGCTTTCTTT. Translation: CASSQEGGYTEAFF.

The gene calls are TRBV5-4 and TRBJ1-2; D uncertain. Trimming took off 0 bases at V and 3 bases at J, with 24 bases between the two ends. From germline, CDR1 is SGHNT and CDR2 YYREEE (reference sequence). The CDR3 has 19 residues. CDR3 DNA sequence: TGTGCCAGCAGCTTGGTTTCCGCGGATGTCAGAGCGCTCTACTATGGCTACACCTTC. This sequence encodes CASSLVSADVRALYYGYTF. Full variable domain (remainder filled in from reference TRBV5-4 and TRBJ1-2): ETGVTQSPTHLIKTRGQQVTLRCSSQSGHNTVSWYQQALGQGPQFIFQYYREEENGRGNFPPRFSGLQFPNYSSELNVNALELDDSALYLCASSLVSADVRALYYGYTFGSGTRLTVV.

In this sample, this clone turned up a few times. The V call is TRBV5-6, the J call TRBJ2-7; D not resolved. V was clipped by 0 bases and J by 3 bases, with 19 bases between them. The CDR3 has 17 amino acids. Germline CDR1 SGHDT, CDR2 YYEEEE. The CDR3 reads CASSLAVSTYLNYEQYF. CDR3 DNA: TGTGCCAGCAGCTTGGCCGTGAGTACCTACCTTAACTACGAGCAGTACTTC. Full variable domain (remainder filled in from reference TRBV5-6 and TRBJ2-7): DAGVTQSPTHLIKTRGQQVTLRCSPKSGHDTVSWYQQALGQGPQFIFQYYEEEERQRGNFPDRFSGHQFPNYSSELNVNALLLGDSALYLCASSLAVSTYLNYEQYFGPGTRLTVT.

The CDR3 protein is CASSVGAGADQETQYF. DNA of the CDR3: TGTGCCAGCAGCGTAGGGGCGGGGGCCGACCAAGAGACCCAGTACTTC. The chain recombines TRBV9 with TRBJ2-5, with a weak D call TRBD2 (7 bases). V was trimmed by 0 bases and J by 0 bases, leaving 12 bases between them. The CDR3 has 16 amino acids. Germline V CDR1 and CDR2: SGDLS, YYNGEE.

This clone was counted once. The chain uses TRBV2 and TRBJ1-1; D gene uncertain. Looked up from germline, CDR1 is SNHLY and CDR2 is FYNNEI. The V and J ends lost 3 bases and 1 base respectively, with 12 bases between them. CDR3 size: 15 residues. CDR3 sequence (DNA): TGTGCCAGCAGTGACCCAACCTCCAGGAACACTGAAGCTTTCTTT. Translating it yields CASSDPTSRNTEAFF.

This sequence joins TRBV7-2 and TRBJ1-2, with D tentatively TRBD1 (5 bases). V was clipped by 7 bases and J by 8 bases, with 14 bases between them. Germline V gives CDR1 SGHTA, CDR2 FQGNSA. The CDR3 loop spans 12 amino acids. The CDR3 here is CASTAGWGGYTF. Here the CDR3 DNA reads TGTGCCAGCACCGCAGGGTGGGGAGGCTACACCTTC.

The chain recombines TRBV18 with TRBJ1-5, with D tentatively TRBD1 (5 bases). The V gene's germline CDR1 is KGHSH and CDR2 LQKENI. V was pared by 4 bases and J by 4 bases, with 11 bases between. This CDR3 is 14 amino acids long. This CDR3 is CASSQEAGNQPQHF. The CDR3 bases are TGTGCCAGCTCACAAGAGGCAGGGAATCAGCCCCAGCATTTT.

J is TRBJ2-1 and V is TRBV24-1, with D perhaps matching TRBD2 (6 bases). The germline gives CDR1 KGHDR, CDR2 SFDVKD. This CDR3 comprises 17 residues. Trimming stripped 1 base from V and 3 bases from J, with 15 bases between. CDR3 nucleotides: TGTGCCACCAGTGATTTAGAGGGACTTGAATACTACAATGAGCAGTTCTTC. Translated: CATSDLEGLEYYNEQFF.

V and J are TRBV7-8 and TRBJ1-6; D unclear. V lost 5 bases and J lost 9, with 20 bases in between. CDR1 is SGHVS, CDR2 FQNEAQ, per germline. This CDR3 region has 16 residues. This CDR3 is CASSPVGTDNSSPLHF. The CDR3 region has the DNA TGTGCCAGCAGCCCTGTCGGTACCGATAACTCTTCACCCCTCCACTTT.

The V and J genes are TRBV10-2 and TRBJ1-1; no reliable D call. V was pared by 0 bases and J by 5 bases, with 16 bases between. Germline V gene sequence: CDR1 WSHSY, CDR2 SAAADI. The CDR3 has 16 residues. The CDR3 region is CASSESGGRFITEAFF. Written as DNA, the CDR3 is TGCGCCAGCAGTGAGTCAGGCGGGCGATTTATTACTGAAGCTTTCTTT.

V gene TRBV6-5 combines with J gene TRBJ1-4; TRBD1 aligns across 7 bases. After removal of 1 base from V and 4 bases from J, the junction contained 3 bases not matched to a gene. This CDR3 spans 15 amino acids. Germline V gene sequence: CDR1 MNHEY, CDR2 SVGAGI. CDR3 protein: CASSYYGTVNEKLFF. The CDR3 DNA is TGTGCCAGCAGTTACTACGGGACAGTTAATGAAAAACTGTTTTTT.

The chain has TRBV20-1 and TRBJ1-5, with no clear D. CDR3 length equals 14 residues. Germline V gene sequence: CDR1 DFQATT, CDR2 SNEGSKA (reference sequence). Trimming removed 3 bases at V and 0 bases at J, with 9 bases between. The CDR3 DNA sequence: TGCAGTGCTAGTGAGAGGGTTAGCAATCAGCCCCAGCATTTT. Its protein is CSASERVSNQPQHF.

CDR3: CATSRERDRPQHF. CDR3 nucleotides: TGTGCCACCAGCAGAGAACGCGATCGGCCCCAGCATTTT. The chain recombines TRBV15 with TRBJ1-5; D is unclear. Looked up from germline, CDR1 is LNHNV and CDR2 is YYDKDF (reference sequence). V was trimmed by 0 bases and J by 9 bases, leaving 9 bases between them. The CDR3 has 13 amino acids.

The CDR3 sequence is CASSLGRDSNYEQYV. The CDR3 nucleotides are TGTGCCAGCAGCTTGGGTCGTGACAGCAACTACGAGCAGTACGTC. The chain combines TRBV7-8 with TRBJ2-7; D might be TRBD1 (5 bases). The V end was cut by 3 bases, the J end by 3 bases, with 15 bases between. The CDR3 contains 15 residues. The germline V gene has CDR1 SGHVS and CDR2 FQNEAQ.

The chain joins TRBV14 to TRBJ2-1, with TRBD2 identical over 10 bases. The CDR3 is 15 residues long. V was clipped by 2 bases and J by 7 bases; unmatched bases: 5. CDR1 and CDR2 (germline): SGHDN, FVKESK. CDR3 sequence reads: CASSQTSGVLNEQFF. The CDR3 DNA follows: TGTGCCAGCAGCCAAACTAGCGGGGTTTTGAATGAGCAGTTCTTC.

The sample holds a few counts of this clone. The chain links TRBV9 to TRBJ1-3; 8 bases are a match to TRBD1. CDR3 length: 19 amino acids. After removal of 3 bases from V and 0 bases from J, the junction contained 14 bases not matched to a gene. Looked up from germline, CDR1 is SGDLS and CDR2 is YYNGEE. DNA of the CDR3: TGTGCCAGCAGCGAGGACTGGGGGCGGACAGGGTCCTCTGGAAACACCATATATTTT. It encodes CASSEDWGRTGSSGNTIYF. The entire variable domain, with the rest obtained from reference TRBV9 and TRBJ1-3, is as follows: DSGVTQTPKHLITATGQRVTLRCSPRSGDLSVYWYQQSLDQGLQFLIQYYNGEERAKGNILERFSAQQFPDLHSELNLSSLELGDSALYFCASSEDWGRTGSSGNTIYFGEGSWLTVV.

This clone was observed once. The chain is built from TRBV3-1 (or the pseudogene TRBV3-2) and TRBJ1-2; the match to TRBD1 covers 7 bases. Germline lookup yields CDR1 LGHDT and CDR2 YNNKEL (reference sequence). The V and J ends lost 0 bases and 5 bases, in that order; junction bases with no gene match: 15. This CDR3 is 18 amino acids long. CDR3 sequence: CASSQDLGTALAGYGYTF. As DNA, the CDR3 is TGTGCCAGCAGCCAAGATCTTGGGACAGCGTTGGCGGGGTATGGCTACACCTTC.

The chain has TRBV7-9 and TRBJ2-1, with no clear D. The CDR3 has 15 amino acids. CDR1 is SEHNR, CDR2 FQNEAQ, per germline (reference sequence). V was trimmed by 8 bases and J by 0 bases, leaving 14 bases between them. In DNA form, the CDR3 reads TGTGCCAGCGCTCCTCGGTCCTACTCCTACAATGAGCAGTTCTTC. Amino acids: CASAPRSYSYNEQFF.

The chain links TRBV19 to TRBJ2-6; 7 bases map to TRBD2. V shed 7 bases, J shed 0 bases, and the junction held 15 bases outside the gene matches. This CDR3 has 19 residues. CDR1 is LNHDA, CDR2 SQIVND, per germline (reference sequence). The CDR3 DNA reads as TGTGCCAGTACCAGTTGGTCCCCGGGGGGAAGCTCTGGGGCCAACGTCCTGACTTTC. Its protein is CASTSWSPGGSSGANVLTF.

The rearrangement uses TRBV3-1 (or the pseudogene TRBV3-2) and TRBJ2-7; TRBD1 matches 7 bases. Losses at the gene ends were 1 base for V and 12 bases for J; bases not matched to a gene: 6. This CDR3 spans 12 amino acids. Per germline, CDR1 LGHDT and CDR2 YNNKEL (reference sequence). The chain's CDR3 is CASSQGRQGWYF. For the CDR3, the DNA is TGTGCCAGCAGCCAAGGTCGACAGGGTTGGTACTTC.